These T cell receptor beta chains were read from a single sample in a study of shared clonotypes between healthy human individuals. Profiling relied on immunoSEQ multiplex PCR, and the TCRdb table lists in-frame clones only, not all of them. Of more than 550,000 clones in the sample, about 92% were seen once. The specimen was memory CD8+ T cells from PBMCs. The receptors derive from a man in his late teens or twenties in good health. Some clones in this sample may be carry-over from other donors' samples. CDR3s include the opening cysteine and the closing phenylalanine or tryptophan. Fields, in order: CDR3 length, J gene, D gene, V gene, CDR3 protein. The D gene is left open where the match is weak.

length: 10; J: TRBJ2-1; D: .; V: TRBV25-1; CDR3: CASSNRAKFF
length: 15; J: TRBJ1-4; D: .; V: TRBV6-5; CDR3: CASSLTRQFNEKLFF
length: 17; J: TRBJ2-2; D: TRBD2; V: TRBV4-1; CDR3: CASSQPGLAGGAGELFF
length: 15; J: TRBJ2-7; D: .; V: TRBV7-8; CDR3: CASSLAPTTDYEQYF
length: 17; J: TRBJ2-1; D: TRBD2; V: TRBV7-9; CDR3: CASSLGTSGRKSNEQFF
length: 12; J: TRBJ2-5; D: .; V: TRBV30; CDR3: CAWSRAMETQYF
length: 17; J: TRBJ2-5; D: TRBD2; V: TRBV28; CDR3: CASSLFRLAGDQETQYF
length: 13; J: TRBJ1-6; D: .; V: TRBV4-1; CDR3: CASSQARRSPLHF
length: 16; J: TRBJ2-4; D: TRBD2; V: TRBV2; CDR3: CASSGRTSLGLNIQYF
length: 14; J: TRBJ2-3; D: .; V: TRBV5-1; CDR3: CASESGYSTDTQYF
length: 17; J: TRBJ2-3; D: TRBD2; V: TRBV7-8; CDR3: CASSLEGLAGVTDTQYF
length: 14; J: TRBJ2-3; D: .; V: TRBV5-6; CDR3: CASSLSRLQDTQYF
length: 13; J: TRBJ1-2; D: TRBD1; V: TRBV19; CDR3: CASRGQGKGGYTF
length: 12; J: TRBJ2-7; D: .; V: TRBV13; CDR3: CASSTRSYEQYF
length: 15; J: TRBJ1-1; D: .; V: TRBV28; CDR3: CASSLETLGFSEAFF
length: 15; J: TRBJ2-7; D: TRBD2; V: TRBV5-5; CDR3: CASSGSGSPTYEQYF
length: 16; J: TRBJ2-1; D: .; V: TRBV11-2; CDR3: CASSLAETRPNNEQFF
length: 16; J: TRBJ2-7; D: .; V: TRBV7-8; CDR3: CASSSEGNAETYEQYF
length: 16; J: TRBJ2-3; D: .; V: TRBV30; CDR3: CAWPGVFETYTDTQYF
length: 13; J: TRBJ2-7; D: .; V: TRBV11-2; CDR3: CASSFWGELEQYF
length: 14; J: TRBJ2-3; D: .; V: TRBV25-1; CDR3: CASTNYETSDTQYF
length: 14; J: TRBJ1-1; D: .; V: TRBV2; CDR3: CASSEASLATGAFF
length: 13; J: TRBJ2-7; D: TRBD1; V: TRBV2; CDR3: CASSKAGGYEQYF
length: 16; J: TRBJ2-5; D: .; V: TRBV14; CDR3: CASSQIPGLDLETQYF
length: 18; J: TRBJ2-1; D: TRBD2; V: TRBV4-3; CDR3: CASSQDKGLAEVDNEQFF
length: 17; J: TRBJ2-3; D: TRBD2; V: TRBV6-1; CDR3: CASSEFGGGPATDTQYF
length: 17; J: TRBJ1-1; D: .; V: TRBV18; CDR3: CASSPPRGYPRDTEAFF
length: 12; J: TRBJ2-4; D: .; V: TRBV4-1; CDR3: CASSRIGDIQYF
length: 14; J: TRBJ2-7; D: .; V: TRBV7-2; CDR3: CASSFRDGSYEQYF
length: 15; J: TRBJ2-7; D: TRBD1; V: TRBV9; CDR3: CASSVYWTGAYEQYF
length: 17; J: TRBJ2-7; D: TRBD2; V: TRBV19; CDR3: CASSMRRLAGVSYEQYF
length: 13; J: TRBJ2-7; D: .; V: TRBV7-9; CDR3: CASSFGVSYEQYF
length: 17; J: TRBJ1-2; D: TRBD1; V: TRBV13; CDR3: CASSQGQGIWVEYGYTF
length: 13; J: TRBJ2-7; D: TRBD1; V: TRBV11-2; CDR3: CASSPGTGVEQYF
length: 13; J: TRBJ1-2; D: .; V: TRBV19; CDR3: CASSIGGREVYTF